This is a list of T cell receptor beta chains from one sample in a study of cytomegalovirus exposure and HLA in healthy donors. Data came from immunoSEQ multiplex PCR; TCRdb stores just in-frame clones and leaves some out. The sample has 200,000 to 300,000 clones; 80% to 90% are singletons. What was sequenced was PBMCs. These receptors were collected from a woman aged 40 to 50 in good health and CMV-seropositive. Each CDR3 is given with its conserved first and last residue. A D gene is named only where the DNA matches it firmly. Rows give clone size only sometimes, using once, few, many, or a class for an expanded clone.

J: TRBJ1-1
D: TRBD1
V: TRBV5-1
size: -
DNA: TGCGCCAGCAGCCGACAGGGGGCGGTTCCCGGAGACACTGAAGCTTTCTTT
CDR3: CASSRQGAVPGDTEAFF

J: TRBJ2-2
D: -
V: TRBV5-1
size: few
DNA: TGCGCCAGCAGCCCCGTGACAGGAGCCACGAACACCGGGGAGCTGTTTTTT
CDR3: CASSPVTGATNTGELFF

J: TRBJ1-6
D: TRBD1
V: TRBV30
size: -
DNA: TGTGCCTGGAGCCCGACAGGGGTTTCACCCCTCCACTTT
CDR3: CAWSPTGVSPLHF

J: TRBJ1-5
D: -
V: TRBV6-5
size: once
DNA: TGTGCCAGCAGTGACCAGGGAGGGAGTCAGCCCCAGCATTTT
CDR3: CASSDQGGSQPQHF

J: TRBJ1-6
D: TRBD1
V: TRBV27
size: -
DNA: TGTGCCAGCAGCCGCGACAGGGGGCGATCACCCCTCCACTTT
CDR3: CASSRDRGRSPLHF

J: TRBJ2-2
D: -
V: TRBV18
size: -
DNA: TGTGCCAGCTCACCTAACATACAGGCTTCGAACACCGGGGAGCTGTTTTTT
CDR3: CASSPNIQASNTGELFF

J: TRBJ1-2
D: -
V: TRBV4-1
size: -
DNA: TGCGCCAGCAGCCAAGGCGCGACAGTCTATGGCTACACCTTC
CDR3: CASSQGATVYGYTF

J: TRBJ2-5
D: -
V: TRBV28
size: -
DNA: TGTGCCAGCAGTTTATATTCCGTCGAGACCCAGTACTTC
CDR3: CASSLYSVETQYF

J: TRBJ2-7
D: -
V: TRBV4-2
size: -
DNA: TGTGCCAGCAGCCAGGCGACTACCGCCTACGAGCAGTACTTC
CDR3: CASSQATTAYEQYF

J: TRBJ2-7
D: -
V: TRBV5-5
size: -
DNA: TGTGCCAGCAGCTTTGGACCGGGACAAACCTACGAGCAGTACTTC
CDR3: CASSFGPGQTYEQYF

J: TRBJ1-1
D: -
V: TRBV30
size: once
DNA: TGTGCCGGACAGAGTGACAAGGTGCTTCCAAGCACTGAAGCTTTCTTT
CDR3: CAGQSDKVLPSTEAFF

J: TRBJ1-1
D: -
V: TRBV4-3
size: -
DNA: TGCGCCAGCAGCCAAGATTGGTCCGGGTACACTGAAGCTTTCTTT
CDR3: CASSQDWSGYTEAFF

J: TRBJ1-4
D: -
V: TRBV19
size: -
DNA: TGTGCCAGTACCTCAGGTCCCGCAACTAATGAAAAACTGTTTTTT
CDR3: CASTSGPATNEKLFF

J: TRBJ2-3
D: -
V: TRBV15
size: -
DNA: TGTGCCACCAGCAGGGCTGACGGGAGAATAACAGATACGCAGTATTTT
CDR3: CATSRADGRITDTQYF

J: TRBJ2-7
D: TRBD2
V: TRBV29-1
size: -
DNA: TGCAGCGTAGCCGGGACTAGCGGGGCCTACGAGCAGTACTTC
CDR3: CSVAGTSGAYEQYF

J: TRBJ2-2
D: TRBD2
V: TRBV4-3
size: -
DNA: TGCGCCAGCAGCCAAGAGGTAGCGGGAACAGGGGAGCTGTTTTTT
CDR3: CASSQEVAGTGELFF

J: TRBJ2-5
D: -
V: TRBV21-1
size: -
DNA: TGTGCCAGCACACAGGGGGCCTATGAGACCCAGTACTTC
CDR3: CASTQGAYETQYF

J: TRBJ2-1
D: TRBD2
V: TRBV5-1
size: -
DNA: TGCGCCAGCAGCTTGGCGAGCGGGAGCTGGGGTGAGCAGTTCTTC
CDR3: CASSLASGSWGEQFF

J: TRBJ2-1
D: TRBD2
V: TRBV7-3
size: once
DNA: TGTGCCAGCAGCTTATGGGGGGGTGGTGAGCAGTTCTTC
CDR3: CASSLWGGGEQFF

J: TRBJ2-7
D: TRBD2
V: TRBV5-1
size: -
DNA: TGCGCCAGCAGCTCGTTAGCGGGAGGGACCTACGAGCAGTACTTC
CDR3: CASSSLAGGTYEQYF

J: TRBJ1-1
D: -
V: TRBV28
size: -
DNA: TGTGCCAGCGCCACGACAGCTAGGAACACTGAAGCTTTCTTT
CDR3: CASATTARNTEAFF

J: TRBJ1-2
D: -
V: TRBV28
size: -
DNA: TGTGCCAGCAGTTTAACACAGGGCGTTGTTGGCTACACCTTC
CDR3: CASSLTQGVVGYTF

J: TRBJ1-2
D: -
V: TRBV28
size: -
DNA: TGTGCCAGCGGCCCGGGGGGCGGGGGCTACACCTTC
CDR3: CASGPGGGGYTF

J: TRBJ1-5
D: -
V: TRBV6-6
size: -
DNA: TGTGCCAGCAGGGCTGCAGGAGGGAGCAATCAGCCCCAGCATTTT
CDR3: CASRAAGGSNQPQHF

J: TRBJ1-3
D: TRBD1
V: TRBV19
size: -
DNA: TGTGCCAGTAGGCCGGGACAGGACTCTGGAAACACCATATATTTT
CDR3: CASRPGQDSGNTIYF

J: TRBJ1-3
D: -
V: TRBV6-6
size: -
DNA: TGTGCCAGCAGTGGCCCGGGGTACTCTGGAAACACCATATATTTT
CDR3: CASSGPGYSGNTIYF